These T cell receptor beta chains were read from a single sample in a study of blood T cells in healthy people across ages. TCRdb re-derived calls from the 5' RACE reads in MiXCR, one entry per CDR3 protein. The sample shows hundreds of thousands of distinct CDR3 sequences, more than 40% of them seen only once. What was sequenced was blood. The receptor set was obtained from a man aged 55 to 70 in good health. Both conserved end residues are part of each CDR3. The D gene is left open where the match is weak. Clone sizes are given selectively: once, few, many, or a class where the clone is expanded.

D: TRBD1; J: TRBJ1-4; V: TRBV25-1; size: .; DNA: TGTGCCGATCCGGGACAGGTCGGTGTAAGGAATGGAAAACTGTTTTTT; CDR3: CADPGQVGVRNGKLFF
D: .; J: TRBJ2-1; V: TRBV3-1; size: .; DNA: TGTGCCAGCAGCCAAACCTCCGGGACAAAGAATGAGCAGTTCTTC; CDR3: CASSQTSGTKNEQFF
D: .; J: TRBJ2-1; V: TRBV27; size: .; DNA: TGTGCCAGCAGTTTAATTGGTCTCAGTGAAGATGAGCAGTTCTTC; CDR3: CASSLIGLSEDEQFF
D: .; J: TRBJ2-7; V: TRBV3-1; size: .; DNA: TGTGCCAGCAGTGAAACAGGGAGGGGGTCCTACGAGCAGTACTTC; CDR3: CASSETGRGSYEQYF
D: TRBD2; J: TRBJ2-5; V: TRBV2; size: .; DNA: TGTGCCAGCAAGGGGACTTCAAAGGCGGGGGAGTACTTC; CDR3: CASKGTSKAGEYF
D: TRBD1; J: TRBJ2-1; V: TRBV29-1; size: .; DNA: TGCAGCGTAATATCCGGGACAGGTAATAGATACAATGAGCAGTTCTTC; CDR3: CSVISGTGNRYNEQFF
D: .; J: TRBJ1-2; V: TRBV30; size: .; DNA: TGTGCCTGGACCCCCCAGACGGGAGCTAACTATGGCTACACCTTC; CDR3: CAWTPQTGANYGYTF
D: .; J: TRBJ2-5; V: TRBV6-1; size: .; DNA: TGTGCCAGCAGTGAAGTCTGGGTCACGGGGATAGAGACCCAGTACTTC; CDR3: CASSEVWVTGIETQYF
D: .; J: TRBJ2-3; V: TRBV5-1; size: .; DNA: TGCGCCAGCAGCATTACACGGCTCGGGGCAGATACGCAGTATTTT; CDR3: CASSITRLGADTQYF
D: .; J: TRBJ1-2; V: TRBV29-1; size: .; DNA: TGCAGCGTTGAAGCGGGGAGCCTAGCTAACTATGGCTACACCTTC; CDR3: CSVEAGSLANYGYTF
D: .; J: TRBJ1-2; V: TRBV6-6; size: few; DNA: TGTGCCAGCAGGGAGGGTAACTATGGCTACACCTTC; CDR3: CASREGNYGYTF
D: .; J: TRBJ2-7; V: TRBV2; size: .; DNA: TGTGCCAGCAACGACATGGACACTCTCTCCTACGAGCAGTACTTC; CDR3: CASNDMDTLSYEQYF
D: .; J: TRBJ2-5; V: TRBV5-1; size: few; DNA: TGCGCCAGCAGCTTGGCTGGCAGGGACCAAGAGACCCAGTACTTC; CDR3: CASSLAGRDQETQYF
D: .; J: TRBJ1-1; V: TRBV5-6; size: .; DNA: TGTGCCAGCAGCTGGGGACCCCGCGTGAACACTGAAGCTTTCTTT; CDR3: CASSWGPRVNTEAFF
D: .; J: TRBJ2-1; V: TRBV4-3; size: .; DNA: TGCGCCAGCAGCCAAGCCCTAGATTTCAATGAGCAGTTCTTC; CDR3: CASSQALDFNEQFF
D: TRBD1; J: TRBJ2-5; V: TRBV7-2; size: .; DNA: TGTGCCAGCAGCCCTTACAGGGGTCGACAGTACTTC; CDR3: CASSPYRGRQYF
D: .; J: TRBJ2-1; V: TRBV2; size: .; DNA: TGTGCCAGCAGTAGCATCGGCAGCAATGAGCAGTTCTTC; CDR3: CASSSIGSNEQFF
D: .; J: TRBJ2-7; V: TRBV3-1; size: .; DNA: TGTGCCAGCAGCCAAGAGCTCCTCACCTACGAGCAGTACTTC; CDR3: CASSQELLTYEQYF
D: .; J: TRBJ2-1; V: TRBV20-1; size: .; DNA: TGCAGTGCCCTATACGGGGACAATGAGCAGTTCTTC; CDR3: CSALYGDNEQFF
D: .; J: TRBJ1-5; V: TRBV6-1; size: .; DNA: TGTGCCAGCAGCGCGGGACGGGACTTGAATCAGCCCCAGCATTTT; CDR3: CASSAGRDLNQPQHF
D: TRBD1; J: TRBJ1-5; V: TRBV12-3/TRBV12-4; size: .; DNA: TGTGCCAGCAGTGGGACAGGGGGAGGCAATCAGCCCCAGCATTTT; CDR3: CASSGTGGGNQPQHF
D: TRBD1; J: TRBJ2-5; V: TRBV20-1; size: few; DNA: TGCAGTGCTAGGGGGGACAGAGTACAAGAGACCCAGTACTTC; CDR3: CSARGDRVQETQYF
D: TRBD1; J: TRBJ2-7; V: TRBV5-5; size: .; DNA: TGTGCCAGCAGATGGGGACAGGGATCTTCCTACGAGCAGTACTTC; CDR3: CASRWGQGSSYEQYF
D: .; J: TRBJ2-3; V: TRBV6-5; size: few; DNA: TGTGCCAGCAGTTACGACCCAGGCACAGATACGCAGTATTTT; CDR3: CASSYDPGTDTQYF
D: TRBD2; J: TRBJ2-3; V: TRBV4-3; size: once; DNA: TGCGCCAGCAGCCAAGATAGTAGCGGGGCAACAGATACGCAGTATTTT; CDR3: CASSQDSSGATDTQYF
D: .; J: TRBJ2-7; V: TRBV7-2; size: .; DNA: TGTGCCAGCAGCTTAGAAGTAAGCGAGCAGTACTTC; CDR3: CASSLEVSEQYF
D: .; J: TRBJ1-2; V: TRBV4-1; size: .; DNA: TGCGCCAGCAGCCCTACCGTCAGAGACTATGGCTACACCTTC; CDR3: CASSPTVRDYGYTF
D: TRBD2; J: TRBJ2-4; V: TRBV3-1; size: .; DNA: TGTGCCAGCAGCCGTCTAGCGGGGCAAAACATTCAGTACTTC; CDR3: CASSRLAGQNIQYF
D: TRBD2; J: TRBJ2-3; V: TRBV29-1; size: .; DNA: TGCAGCGGAGAATTGGGACAACAAGGCGGGACTAGCGGGGGTTTTTGCACGCAGTATTTT; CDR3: CSGELGQQGGTSGGFCTQYF
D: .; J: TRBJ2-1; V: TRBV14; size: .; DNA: TGTGCCAGCAGCCAAGGACAGATTGTATGGGGGGCCTACAATGAGCAGTTCTTC; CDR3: CASSQGQIVWGAYNEQFF
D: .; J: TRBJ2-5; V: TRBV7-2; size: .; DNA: TGTGCCAGCAGCTTATCTAGACAAGGGACCCAGTACTTC; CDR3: CASSLSRQGTQYF
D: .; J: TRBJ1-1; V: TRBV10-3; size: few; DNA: TGTGCCATCAGTGAGTCGTCCATAGGGACACCCTCGAACACTGAAGCTTTCTTT; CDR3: CAISESSIGTPSNTEAFF
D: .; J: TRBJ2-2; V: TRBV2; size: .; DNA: TGTGCCAGCAGTAAGGGGAGCAACACCGGGGAGCTGTTTTTT; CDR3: CASSKGSNTGELFF
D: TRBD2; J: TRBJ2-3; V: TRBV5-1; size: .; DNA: TGCGCCAGCAGCTTGACGGGGGGGTATAGCACAGATACGCAGTATTTT; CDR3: CASSLTGGYSTDTQYF
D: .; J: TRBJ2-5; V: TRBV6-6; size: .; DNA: TGTGCCAGCCCCGAGGGGGAGGAGACCCAGTACTTC; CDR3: CASPEGEETQYF
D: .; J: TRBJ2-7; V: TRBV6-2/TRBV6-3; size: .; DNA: TGTGCCAGCAGTTACACGCAATATGGAGTATCCTACGAGCAGTACTTC; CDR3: CASSYTQYGVSYEQYF
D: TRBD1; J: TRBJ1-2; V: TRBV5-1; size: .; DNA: TGCGCCAGCAGCTACGGACAGGGGGCAGACTATGGCTACACCTTC; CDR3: CASSYGQGADYGYTF
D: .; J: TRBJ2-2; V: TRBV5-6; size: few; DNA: TGTGCCAGCAGCTGGGGATACGGCGGGCCTTTCGCGAACACCGGGGAGCTGTTTTTT; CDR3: CASSWGYGGPFANTGELFF
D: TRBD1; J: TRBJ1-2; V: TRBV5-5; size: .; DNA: TGTGCCAGCAGCTATGGACAGGGATATGGCTACACCTTC; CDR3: CASSYGQGYGYTF
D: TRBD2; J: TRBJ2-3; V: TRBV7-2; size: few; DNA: TGTGCCAGCAGCTTCCGGACTAGCGGGGGTGATACGCAGTATTTT; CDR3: CASSFRTSGGDTQYF
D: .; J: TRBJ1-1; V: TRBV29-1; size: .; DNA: TGCAGCGTTGCGAAGGGGATGAACACTGAAGCTTTCTTT; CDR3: CSVAKGMNTEAFF